One sample yielded the 23 T cell receptor beta chains listed below, sequenced in a study of response to subunit inactivated influenza vaccine. TCRdb analysed the RT-PCR reads with MiXCR anew, one entry per CDR3 protein. The table has more than 450,000 distinct CDR3 sequences, approximately 12% seen once. The source was PBMCs from blood, collected on the day of vaccination. The receptor set was obtained from a man in his fifties or sixties who received an inactivated influenza vaccine.

This clonotype was observed many times. The V call is TRBV24-1, the J call TRBJ2-2; D uncertain. Germline loops: CDR1 KGHDR, CDR2 SFDVKD. Trimming pared 8 bases from V and 6 bases from J, leaving 15 bases between. The CDR3 loop spans 14 amino acids. The CDR3 region is CATKGLKGSGELFF. The CDR3 nucleotides read TGTGCCACCAAAGGTCTAAAAGGGTCCGGGGAGCTGTTTTTT.

This clonotype has a handful of counts. The genes are TRBV4-3 and TRBJ2-3; D unresolved. Germline-derived CDR1 and CDR2 are LGHNA and YSLEER. V was clipped by 2 bases and J by 2 bases, with 11 bases between them. The CDR3 is 15 residues long. CDR3 bases: TGCGCCAGCAGCCAAAGGGTGAGCTCCACAGATACGCAGTATTTT. Translating it yields CASSQRVSSTDTQYF.

Many counts were recorded for this clonotype. The V and J genes are TRBV5-1 and TRBJ2-4; perhaps TRBD1 as D (6 bases). The CDR3 runs to 14 residues. Trimming took 4 bases from V and 9 from J, leaving 17 bases between them. Germline-derived CDR1 and CDR2 are SGHRS and YFSETQ. Written as DNA, the CDR3 is TGCGCCAGCAGCCCGATGGGCAGGGGCGGCATTCAGTACTTC. Protein sequence: CASSPMGRGGIQYF. Supplemented by reference TRBV5-1 and TRBJ2-4, the full variable domain reads KAGVTQTPRYLIKTRGQQVTLSCSPISGHRSVSWYQQTPGQGLQFLFEYFSETQRNKGNFPGRFSGRQFSNSRSEMNVSTLELGDSALYLCASSPMGRGGIQYFGAGTRLSVL.

In this sample, this clonotype turned up a few times. This chain links TRBV12-3 or TRBV12-4 with TRBJ2-3; D gene unclear. Trimming removed 1 base from V and 1 base from J, with 9 bases in between. The CDR3 has 15 residues. In DNA form, the CDR3 reads TGTGCCAGCAGTTTAGGGCAGGTGGGCACAGATACGCAGTATTTT. As protein: CASSLGQVGTDTQYF.

This chain links TRBV6-5 with TRBJ2-2; 12 positions match TRBD2. This CDR3 has 18 residues. The germline V gene encodes CDR1 MNHEY and CDR2 SVGAGI. The trim removed 0 bases at V and 4 bases at J, leaving 6 bases unmatched. The CDR3 coding sequence is TGTGCCAGCAGTTACTCGACAACTAGCGGGAGGCCCACCGGGGAGCTGTTTTTT. It encodes CASSYSTTSGRPTGELFF.

This clonotype was observed many times. This chain links TRBV12-3 or TRBV12-4 with TRBJ2-3, with D possibly matching TRBD2 (5 bases). V lost 4 bases and J lost 14, with 16 bases in between. The CDR3 totals 12 residues. DNA of the CDR3: TGTGCCAGCAGTTCACTAGTGGATATAAGGTATTTT. Amino acids: CASSSLVDIRYF.

The rearrangement joins TRBV5-4 to TRBJ2-7; D unresolved. From germline, CDR1 is SGHNT and CDR2 YYREEE (reference sequence). Trimming removed 3 bases from V and 2 bases from J, with 15 bases in between. CDR3 length equals 15 residues. CDR3 nucleotide sequence: TGTGCCAGCAGCTATGGGCAGTCAGCTCCCTACGAGCAGTACTTC. It translates to CASSYGQSAPYEQYF.

CDR3: CASSLSLQADTGELFF. The DNA for the CDR3 is TGTGCCAGCAGCTTGAGTTTGCAGGCCGACACCGGGGAGCTGTTTTTT. The genes are TRBV5-4 and TRBJ2-2; D gene ambiguous. Trimming pared 1 base from V and 3 bases from J, leaving 13 bases between. The length of the CDR3 is 16 residues. CDR1 and CDR2 (germline): SGHNT, YYREEE (reference sequence).

This clonotype has just a few counts. This chain uses TRBV15 with TRBJ1-5, with 8 positions matching TRBD1. The CDR3 runs 16 residues. CDR1 LNHNV and CDR2 YYDKDF come from the germline V gene (reference sequence). J lost 6 bases, V lost 3 bases, and 10 bases had no gene match. CDR3 amino acids: CATSSWLDRVSQPQHF. CDR3 sequence (DNA): TGTGCCACCAGCAGTTGGCTGGACAGGGTCAGTCAGCCCCAGCATTTT. The variable domain in full, completed from reference TRBV15 and TRBJ1-5, reads DAMVIQNPRYQVTQFGKPVTLSCSQTLNHNVMYWYQQKSSQAPKLLFHYYDKDFNNEADTPDNFQSRRPNTSFCFLDIRSPGLGDTAMYLCATSSWLDRVSQPQHFGDGTRLSIL.

V and J are TRBV11-2 and TRBJ2-5, with a weak D call TRBD2 (5 bases). Trimming took off 8 bases at V and 0 bases at J, with 16 bases between the two ends. Germline lookup yields CDR1 SGHAT and CDR2 FQNNGV. The CDR3 spans 15 residues. The DNA of the CDR3 is TGTGCCAGCGGTCTCGGGAACATGTACCAAGAGACCCAGTACTTC. It is translated as CASGLGNMYQETQYF.

Only a few counts were recorded for this clonotype. The genes are TRBV6-1 and TRBJ2-3, with TRBD2 matching 7 bases. V dropped 6 bases and J dropped 3; count of bases not matched to a gene: 15. This CDR3 region has 17 residues. CDR1 is MNHNS, CDR2 SASEGT, per germline. DNA of the CDR3: TGTGCCAGCAGCCGTTCAAGCGGGGTGGGAGGAACAGATACGCAGTATTTT. Amino acids: CASSRSSGVGGTDTQYF.

The chain links TRBV5-1 to TRBJ2-1; possibly TRBD2 for D (5 bases). The CDR3 is 15 amino acids. Trimming took off 6 bases at V and 1 base at J, with 14 bases between the two ends. Germline lookup yields CDR1 SGHRS and CDR2 YFSETQ. The CDR3 loop reads CASTEGSESYNEQFF. CDR3 in DNA: TGCGCCAGCACCGAGGGCTCAGAATCCTACAATGAGCAGTTCTTC. Looking up the rest from reference TRBV5-1 and TRBJ2-1 gives the full variable domain: KAGVTQTPRYLIKTRGQQVTLSCSPISGHRSVSWYQQTPGQGLQFLFEYFSETQRNKGNFPGRFSGRQFSNSRSEMNVSTLELGDSALYLCASTEGSESYNEQFFGPGTRLTVL.

V and J are TRBV5-1 and TRBJ2-2; D possibly uses TRBD1 or TRBD2 (5 bases each). The V end lost 3 bases, the J end lost 0 bases, and 12 bases lay between the germline ends. Germline loops: CDR1 SGHRS, CDR2 YFSETQ. The CDR3 has 16 residues. The CDR3 DNA reads as TGCGCCAGCAGCTACACCGGGACGACGAACACCGGGGAGCTGTTTTTT. Translation gives CASSYTGTTNTGELFF.

The CDR3 sequence is CASSLMGISSYEQYF. The CDR3 bases are TGTGCCAGCAGTTTAATGGGGATTAGCTCCTACGAGCAGTACTTC. The chain has TRBV28 and TRBJ2-7; D ambiguous. The CDR3 sequence is 15 residues long. Germline CDR1 reads MDHEN; CDR2 reads SYDVKM. Trimming took 2 bases from V and 0 from J, leaving 11 bases between them.

This clonotype occurred a few times. V usage is TRBV20-1 and J usage is TRBJ2-1; no firm D call. Deletions cut 3 bases from V and 10 bases from J, with 25 bases between. The germline CDR1 and CDR2 sequences are DFQATT and SNEGSKA (reference sequence). This CDR3 is built from 16 residues. The CDR3 region is CSARALSLPWPNEQFF. DNA for the CDR3: TGCAGTGCTAGGGCACTTAGTTTGCCTTGGCCAAACGAGCAGTTCTTC.

This clonotype appeared many times. The chain uses TRBV6-2 or TRBV6-3 and TRBJ2-7; D might be TRBD1 (6 bases). The length of the CDR3 is 17 residues. Per the germline V gene, CDR1 is MNHEY and CDR2 is SVGEGT. The V gene lost 6 bases and the J gene lost 3 bases, with 24 bases spanning the gap. CDR3 amino acids: CASSSRFRDKGHYEQYF. The CDR3 nucleotides are TGTGCCAGCAGCTCACGTTTCCGGGACAAGGGCCACTACGAGCAGTACTTC.

The chain uses TRBV6-2 or TRBV6-3 and TRBJ2-7; 7 nucleotides agree with TRBD2. V lost 7 bases to trimming and J lost 3 bases; unmatched junction nucleotides: 12. Looked up from germline, CDR1 is MNHEY and CDR2 is SVGEGT. CDR3 length equals 15 residues. This chain's CDR3 is CASTVLGEGRYEQYF. The DNA for the CDR3 is TGTGCCAGCACCGTCTTGGGGGAGGGCCGCTACGAGCAGTACTTC.

Many counts were recorded for this clonotype. V and J are TRBV6-2 or TRBV6-3 and TRBJ2-6; 10 bases fit TRBD1. V lost 7 bases and J lost 2; bases outside the gene matches: 2. The CDR3 is made up of 15 amino acids. Looked up from germline, CDR1 is MNHEY and CDR2 is SVGEGT. The CDR3 region has the DNA TGTGCCAGCAAGGGACAGGGGACTGGGGCCAACGTCCTGACTTTC. Translation: CASKGQGTGANVLTF.

The chain links TRBV10-1 to TRBJ2-3, with no clear D. V was trimmed by 4 bases and J by 4 bases, leaving 6 bases between them. CDR1 and CDR2 from the germline V gene are WNHNN and SYGVQD (reference sequence). This CDR3 region has 12 residues. CDR3 amino acids: CASSVGPDTQYF. The CDR3, as DNA: TGCGCCAGCAGTGTAGGGCCAGATACGCAGTATTTT.

The chain carries TRBV4-1 and TRBJ1-2, with D uncertain. Germline V gives CDR1 MGHRA, CDR2 YSYEKL. V was trimmed by 4 bases and J by 8 bases, leaving 17 bases between them. The CDR3 has 14 residues. The CDR3 sequence is CASSRRVKREGYTF. The CDR3 DNA sequence: TGCGCCAGCAGCCGAAGGGTCAAAAGGGAAGGCTACACCTTC.

This clonotype was detected a few times. The rearrangement joins TRBV28 to TRBJ2-4, with D uncertain. The CDR3 has 13 amino acids. Trimming pared 2 bases from V and 2 bases from J, leaving 4 bases between. Per the germline V gene, CDR1 is MDHEN and CDR2 is SYDVKM. The CDR3 nucleotides are TGTGCCAGCAGTTTAGGGTCCAAAAACATTCAGTACTTC. This gives the protein CASSLGSKNIQYF.

This clonotype has a handful of counts. The germline gene is not matched at one end of the junction; a read error may be the cause. V usage is TRBV4-3 and J usage is TRBJ1-5, with a weak D call TRBD1 (5 bases). Germline loops: CDR1 LGHNA, CDR2 YSLEER. The CDR3 totals 16 residues. The CDR3: CASSQGEAYSNQPQHF. In DNA, the CDR3 is TGCGCCAGCAGTCAAGGGGAGGCATATAGCAATCAGCCCCAGCATTTT.

The chain employs TRBV7-8 and TRBJ1-1; D unresolved. V was cut by 1 base and J by 8 bases, with 17 bases left in between. CDR1 SGHVS and CDR2 FQNEAQ come from the germline V gene. The CDR3 totals 15 residues. The CDR3 sequence is CASSLVFKGTREAFF. In DNA form, the CDR3 reads TGTGCCAGCAGCTTAGTTTTTAAGGGCACTCGCGAAGCTTTCTTT.